The clone carrying this TCR beta chain was detected only a few times. The source of the sample is a study of blood T cells in healthy people across ages. Next came a second PCR, run for about 7 to 12 cycles, which used a sample-barcoded 5' primer along with a J-beta primer mix. A single record per CDR3 protein comes from TCRdb applying MiXCR to the 5' RACE reads. Of 850,000 to 1,300,000 distinct CDR3 sequences listed, 40% to 45% are singletons. V lost 0 bases and J 0 bases, leaving 6 bases between the germline ends. The V gene's germline CDR1 is LNHNV and CDR2 YYDKDF (reference sequence). The CDR3 loop spans 14 amino acids.

The rearrangement links TRBV15 to TRBJ2-7, with TRBD1 as a possible D gene (5 bases). Sequenced: blood. The receptor was isolated from an older woman in good health. CDR3: CATSRDDSSYEQYF. The CDR3 region has the DNA TGTGCCACCAGCAGAGATGACAGCTCCTACGAGCAGTACTTC. The entire variable domain, with the rest obtained from reference TRBV15 and TRBJ2-7, is as follows: DAMVIQNPRYQVTQFGKPVTLSCSQTLNHNVMYWYQQKSSQAPKLLFHYYDKDFNNEADTPDNFQSRRPNTSFCFLDIRSPGLGDTAMYLCATSRDDSSYEQYFGPGTRLTVT.